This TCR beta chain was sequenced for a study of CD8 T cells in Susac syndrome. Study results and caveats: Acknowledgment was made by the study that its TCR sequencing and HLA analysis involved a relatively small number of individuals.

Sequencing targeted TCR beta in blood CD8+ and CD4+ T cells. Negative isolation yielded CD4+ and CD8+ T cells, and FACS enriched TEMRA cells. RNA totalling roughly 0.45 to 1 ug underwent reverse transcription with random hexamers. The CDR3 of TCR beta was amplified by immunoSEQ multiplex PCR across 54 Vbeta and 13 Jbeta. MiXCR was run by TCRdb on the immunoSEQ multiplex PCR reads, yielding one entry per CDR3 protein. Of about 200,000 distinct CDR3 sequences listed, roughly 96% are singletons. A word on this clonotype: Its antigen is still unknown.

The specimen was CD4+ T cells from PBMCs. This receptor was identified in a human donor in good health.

CDR3 protein: CATSIRGSYNEQFF. The CDR3 nucleotides read TGTGCCACCAGCATCCGAGGCTCCTACAATGAGCAGTTCTTC. The V and J genes are TRBV15 and TRBJ2-1, with D unclear. The CDR3 has 14 residues. Germline values: CDR1 LNHNV, CDR2 YYDKDF (reference sequence). V was pared by 4 bases and J by 0 bases, with 7 bases between.